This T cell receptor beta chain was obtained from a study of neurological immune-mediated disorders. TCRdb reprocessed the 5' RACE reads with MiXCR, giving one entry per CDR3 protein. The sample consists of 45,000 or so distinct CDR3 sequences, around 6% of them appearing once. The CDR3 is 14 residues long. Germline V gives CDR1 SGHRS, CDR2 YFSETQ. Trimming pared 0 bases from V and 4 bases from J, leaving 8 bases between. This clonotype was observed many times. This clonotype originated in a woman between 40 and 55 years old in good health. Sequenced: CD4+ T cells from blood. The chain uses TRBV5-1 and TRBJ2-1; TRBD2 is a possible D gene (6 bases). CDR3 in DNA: TGCGCCAGCAGCTTGGTCGCGGGGTACAATGAGCAGTTCTTC. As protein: CASSLVAGYNEQFF.